This TCR beta chain was documented in a study of regulatory dendritic cells for organ transplantation. Overall study findings and caveats: Of resting T cell subsets, memory CD8+ had the most alloreactive clonotypes. Regulatory dendritic cells appeared to expand memory CD8+ clones less than mature ones.

CFSE-labeled sorted T cells met regulatory or mature dendritic cells for 4 to 6 days. Naive CD45RA+ and memory CD45RO+ CD4+ or CD8+ T cells were FACS-sorted. Germline lookup yields CDR1 LGHNA and CDR2 YNFKEQ. The CDR3 spans 16 residues. Germline trimming cut 4 bases from V and 3 bases from J; bases unmatched to any gene: 11. As for this clone: Its antigen is still unknown.

Sequencing used immunoSEQ multiplex PCR; TCRdb keeps in-frame clones, though not all of them. The table has about 21,000 clones, roughly 87% seen once. J is TRBJ1-2 and V is TRBV4-2; the match to TRBD1 covers 7 bases. The source is a human donor in good health. The sample taken for sequencing was naive CD4+ T cells from blood cultured with dendritic cells. This sample's subset: CD45RA+ naive T cells. CDR3 protein: CASSRARDRLDYGYTF. The CDR3 nucleotides read TGTGCCAGCAGCCGAGCCCGGGACAGACTGGACTATGGCTACACCTTC.